This entry describes one T cell receptor beta chain. Sequencing was performed with immunoSEQ multiplex PCR; in TCRdb, only in-frame clones are kept and a portion is missing. The data hold about 87,000 clones, with approximately 92% observed a single time. The data originate from a study of T cell changes during pregnancy in multiple sclerosis. The CDR3 runs to 15 residues. Losses at the gene ends were 4 bases for V and 6 bases for J; bases not matched to a gene: 6. Germline V lookup: CDR1 SNHLY, CDR2 FYNNEI. This material consisted of peripheral blood, taken in the third trimester of pregnancy. V gene TRBV2 combines with J gene TRBJ2-1; 10 nucleotides line up with TRBD2. This TCR derives from a female donor in good health, enrolled as a control in a pregnancy study. The CDR3 DNA follows: TGTGCCAGCAGTGTCCCTAGCGGGAGAGGCAATGAGCAGTTCTTC. This encodes CASSVPSGRGNEQFF.